This T cell receptor beta chain emerged from a study of naive and memory T cell subsets. The SP2 primer and nested alpha and beta constant region primers amplified ligated cDNA in four rounds. Alpha and beta constant region primers primed reverse transcription for blood and skin samples. TCRdb re-derived calls from the 5' RACE reads in MiXCR, one entry per CDR3 protein. The sample records approximately 32,000 distinct CDR3 sequences, over 15% being singletons. The length of the CDR3 is 14 residues. J gave up 1 base and V 5 bases, and 1 base lay outside the gene matches. The germline V gene has CDR1 SGHVS and CDR2 FQNEAQ. The library had UMIs added by 3' ligation of an oligonucleotide to TCR cDNA. This clonotype rates as medium-sized.

This TCR derives from a female donor in good health. This rearrangement joins TRBV7-8 to TRBJ2-3; 9 nucleotides match TRBD2. The CDR3 loop is CASSASGGTDTQYF. The CDR3 nucleotides are TGTGCCAGCAGCGCTAGCGGGGGCACAGATACGCAGTATTTT.